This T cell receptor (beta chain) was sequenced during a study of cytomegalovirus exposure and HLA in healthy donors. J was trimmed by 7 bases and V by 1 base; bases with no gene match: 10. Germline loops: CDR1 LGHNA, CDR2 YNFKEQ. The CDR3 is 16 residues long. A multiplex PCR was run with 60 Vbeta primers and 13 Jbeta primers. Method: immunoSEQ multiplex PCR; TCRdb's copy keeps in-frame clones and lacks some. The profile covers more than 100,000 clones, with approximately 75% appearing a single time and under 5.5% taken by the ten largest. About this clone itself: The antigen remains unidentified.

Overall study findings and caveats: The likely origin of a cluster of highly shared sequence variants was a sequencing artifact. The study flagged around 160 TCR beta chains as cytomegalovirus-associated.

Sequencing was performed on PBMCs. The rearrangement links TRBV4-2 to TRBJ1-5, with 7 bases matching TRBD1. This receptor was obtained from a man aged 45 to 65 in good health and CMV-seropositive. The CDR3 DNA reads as TGTGCCAGCAGCCAAGTTGGAGGGGGCCTTGGCCAGCCCCAGCATTTT. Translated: CASSQVGGGLGQPQHF.